The entry that follows covers one T cell receptor (beta chain) sequence. The antigen it recognizes is unknown. No quality values exist for individual bases; no much larger clone is one base distant. In total, 666 healthy bone marrow donors made up the cohort. Cohort members were all nominally healthy when sampled, although unrecorded immune exposures were likely present. The donor tested CMV seronegative and was one of the 352 seronegative cohort members. Each donor provided a peripheral blood sample, and peripheral blood mononuclear cells were used for TCR beta sequencing. Genomic DNA was extracted from the blood cell samples with the Qiagen DNeasy Blood Extraction Kit. These data belong to a study of cytomegalovirus exposure and HLA in healthy donors listed by TCRdb under 2017. General notes on the study: According to an earlier analysis of 450 to 650 of the donors, about 179 million T cells yielded 120 million or so unique TCR beta sequences and approximately 300 Gb of sequence data. An early release that covered more than 550 HLA-typed donors contained 300 to 350 gigabases of sequencing data and about 93 million unique TCR sequences. The genetic ancestry cluster associated with self-reported Caucasian donors included about 81% of the 398 genotyped donors. The study aimed to test whether cataloging public T cell receptors could reveal signatures of past pathogen exposure. The T cell repertoires of several hundred subjects were profiled by immunosequencing and related to cytomegalovirus serostatus. In addition to the first cohort of 650 to 750 subjects, a separate validation cohort of approximately 110 different subjects was used. To predict cytomegalovirus infection status, the study combined high-throughput TCR immunosequencing, statistical association of individual TCRs with disease status, and machine learning. A later analysis re-analyzed previously published TCR beta repertoires from roughly 600 donors and added high-resolution HLA genotyping to study TCR occurrence patterns. Rather than using new phenotypic data, the later analysis identified candidate immune exposures from TCR beta sequences and from how often those sequences occurred across donors. An earlier analysis of more than 450 of the donors used high-throughput TCR beta sequencing to judge whether each TCR beta V gene segment behaved as functional or pseudogenic. Donor age, sex, ethnicity and CMV serostatus were collected together with the repertoire data. In a later genetic analysis, genome-wide SNP genotypes for about three fifths of the roughly 670 donors were used, and that subset was treated as a discovery cohort. All discovery cohort repertoires had been generated on a single sequencing platform. HLA typing included class I and class II loci at four-digit resolution. Typing coverage varied by locus: about 620-630 donors for A, B, C, DRB1 and DQB1; approximately 500 for DQA1; 600 to 610 for DPA1; around 450 for DPB1. Because of strong linkage in the cohort, 5 or 6 DR-DQ haplotypes were treated as single units for association and clustering. Among a few hundred genotyped donors of the cohort, an average of about 240,000 unique TCR beta nucleotide sequences were sequenced per donor, about a sixth of them non-productive.

Study-wide conclusions, independent of this receptor: Correlated functional status among segregating V segments might be attributable to linkage disequilibrium, but an unknown experimental factor could not be ruled out. Because some donors lacked HLA typing at each locus, the association tests relied only on the typed subset. According to the authors, the approach could potentially be generalized to other disease states and immunological phenotypes. In a later analysis, HLA-associated TCR beta chains showed more clonal expansion and lower generation probabilities than non-associated chains that were equally common. In an earlier analysis of some 540 of the donors, most TCR beta V segments appeared in productive rearrangements about 90% or about 30% of the time, broadly matching IMGT annotations. In a later analysis, most CMV-associated TCR beta chains were found to appear HLA-restricted, with HLA associations seemingly driven largely by CMV exposure. Some IMGT-functional V segments, including TRBV6-2 and TRBV6-3, could not be told apart with the 87-base-pair reads, so those segments were excluded. An association between a missense DCLRE1C variant and V-gene and J-gene trimming of TCR beta chains was found in a later genetic analysis and replicated in an independent cohort. A later genetic analysis reported fewer N-insertions in productive TCRs among donors in an Asian-associated ancestry cluster than the approximately 700-donor mean. This cohort had only TCR beta chains sequenced, and the lack of alpha or paired-chain data limited which features could be detected. A cluster of highly shared sequence variants was judged likely to be a technical artifact of the sequencing pipeline. When HLA alleles, especially DR and DQ, strongly co-occurred, attributing TCR associations to individual alleles was difficult. Some 16 rarely observed V segments, including chromosome 9 orphons, were excluded from the earlier analysis of 550 to 700 of the donors because counts were too low. In a later analysis, about 17,000 TCR beta sequences were associated with specific HLA alleles at a false discovery rate of 0.05. A few of the identified cytomegalovirus-associated TCR beta chains were confirmed in vitro to be specific for cytomegalovirus antigens. Immune exposure information for the cohort was limited to CMV serostatus. The study gave a list of 150 to 200 TCR beta chains associated with cytomegalovirus. A further reported finding was that TCR beta sequences accurately predicted the HLA-A and HLA-B alleles for most subjects in the first cohort. According to a later analysis, parvovirus B19, influenza, CMV and Epstein-Barr virus appeared linked to several top co-occurrence clusters. According to a later analysis, TCR association rates differed among HLA loci, with DRB1 alleles showing the most associated TCRs and HLA-C alleles showing the fewest. The classifier was reported to diagnose cytomegalovirus status with high specificity and sensitivity in both the original cohort and the validation cohort. Most TCR sequences were observed very rarely across donors, whereas some public TCRs were present in many individuals. Presence/absence analyses assumed roughly uniform sequencing depth across donors, an assumption that may not hold.

Trimming accounts for 3 bases at V and 2 bases at J, while the number of junction bases matched to no gene is 3. CDR3 length: 15 amino acids, cysteine to phenylalanine. Here the CDR3 DNA is all that survives: 45 bases in frame from base 1. For CDR1 and CDR2, the germline V gene lists LGHNA and YNFKEQ. Library creation used the immunoSEQ multiplex PCR assay. For the multiplex PCR, a mixture combining 60 forward primers for TCR Vbeta segments and 13 reverse primers for TCR Jbeta segments was used. The CDR3 region of rearranged TCR beta genes was amplified from genomic DNA with a multiplex PCR assay. Amplified TCR beta libraries were sequenced as 87-base-pair reads on the Illumina HiSeq System. The original pipeline was this. A later analysis tallied 75 million to 95 million unique TCR beta chains across the approximately 670 repertoires, and approximately 12 million of those chains were shared by two or more donors. A nearest-neighbor algorithm error-corrected the raw reads and collapsed the reads into unique sequences, merging closely related sequences to remove PCR and sequencing errors. Alignment of CDR3 sequences to IMGT reference sequences was used to assign V, D and J gene segments. For a sequence to be retained, a match of at least six nucleotides to both a V gene segment and a J gene segment was required. Rearrangements were called productive when the CDR3 lacked stop codons and stayed in frame with V and J; all others were non-productive. Following IMGT convention, CDR3 was defined as the stretch from the second conserved V-encoded cysteine up to the conserved J-encoded phenylalanine. In an earlier analysis of approximately 500 of the donors, sequences lacking an unambiguous match to a single V gene segment were excluded. An earlier analysis of about 600 of the donors called V segments functional above 56.7% productive rearrangements and segregating when the between-donor standard deviation exceeded 5%. A statistical classification framework was built to diagnose cytomegalovirus status from the catalog of TCR beta chain sequences. In a later analysis, V and J genes were assigned by comparing TCR nucleotide sequences against IMGT/GENE-DB human TR gene sequences. Using the TCRdist pipeline, a later analysis assigned CDR3 sequences along with most-parsimonious VDJ recombination scenarios. In a later analysis, each TCR beta chain was defined by its CDR3 amino acid sequence together with its V-gene family, and reads without a unique V-gene family were excluded. In a later analysis, some 600 highly shared, low-generation-probability nucleotide sequences were removed to address suspected cross-contamination and a sequencing artifact. In a later analysis, a clonal expansion index for each public chain was calculated from normalized within-repertoire ranks of inferred template counts. In a later analysis, generation probabilities were computed using a VDJ recombination model fitted to out-of-frame rearrangements, and the results were checked against IGoR. Hypergeometric tests were used in a later analysis to score TCR-TCR, TCR-HLA and TCR-CMV co-occurrence, with a repertoire-size bias correction applied to the TCR pairs. A later analysis estimated false discovery rates by permuting HLA or CMV assignments 20 times. In a later analysis, co-occurring TCRs were grouped using DBSCAN, and TCRdist sequence similarity was added for clustering within HLA-allele-positive subsets. Repertoires with fewer than 30,000 or more than 120,000 public chains, plus five repertoires with anomalous nucleotide sharing, were excluded from co-occurrence clustering. Here the immuneACCESS table is served through TCRdb, limited to in-frame sequences with V and J called. Missing clones are a known gap in these copies; in checked studies unresolved V genes cover under half, and the rest lacks a known reason. The V and J calls and clone size come from that table; D and trimming were worked out from the DNA. For this sample the table gives about 180,000 clones, of which roughly 78% were detected only once. The top ten clones comprise 1.5% to 2% of the sample.

The receptor comes from a woman aged 30 to 39 in good health and CMV-seronegative. Source material: PBMCs. The chain is assembled from TRBV4-2 and TRBJ1-3; the junction holds 8 bases that match TRBD1. The CDR3 protein: CASSQTGETGNTIYF. At the DNA level, the sequence is TGTGCCAGCAGCCAGACAGGGGAAACTGGAAACACCATATATTTT.